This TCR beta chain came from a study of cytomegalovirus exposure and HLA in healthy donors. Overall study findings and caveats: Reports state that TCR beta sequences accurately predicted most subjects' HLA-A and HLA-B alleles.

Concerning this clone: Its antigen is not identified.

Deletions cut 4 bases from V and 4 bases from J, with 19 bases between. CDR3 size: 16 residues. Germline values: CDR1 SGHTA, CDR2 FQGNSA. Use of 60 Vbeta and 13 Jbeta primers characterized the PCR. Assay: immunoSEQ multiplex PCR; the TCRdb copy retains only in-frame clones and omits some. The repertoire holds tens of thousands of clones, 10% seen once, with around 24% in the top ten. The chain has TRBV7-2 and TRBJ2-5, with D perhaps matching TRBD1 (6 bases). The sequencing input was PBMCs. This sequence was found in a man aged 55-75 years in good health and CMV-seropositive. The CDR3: CASSSYSRTEGETQYF. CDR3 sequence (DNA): TGTGCCAGCAGCTCTTATAGTAGGACAGAGGGAGAGACCCAGTACTTC. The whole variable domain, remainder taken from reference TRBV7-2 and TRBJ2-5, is GAGVSQSPSNKVTEKGKDVELRCDPISGHTALYWYRQSLGQGLEFLIYFQGNSAPDKSGLPSDRFSAERTGGSVSTLTIQRTQQEDSAVYLCASSSYSRTEGETQYFGPGTRLLVL.